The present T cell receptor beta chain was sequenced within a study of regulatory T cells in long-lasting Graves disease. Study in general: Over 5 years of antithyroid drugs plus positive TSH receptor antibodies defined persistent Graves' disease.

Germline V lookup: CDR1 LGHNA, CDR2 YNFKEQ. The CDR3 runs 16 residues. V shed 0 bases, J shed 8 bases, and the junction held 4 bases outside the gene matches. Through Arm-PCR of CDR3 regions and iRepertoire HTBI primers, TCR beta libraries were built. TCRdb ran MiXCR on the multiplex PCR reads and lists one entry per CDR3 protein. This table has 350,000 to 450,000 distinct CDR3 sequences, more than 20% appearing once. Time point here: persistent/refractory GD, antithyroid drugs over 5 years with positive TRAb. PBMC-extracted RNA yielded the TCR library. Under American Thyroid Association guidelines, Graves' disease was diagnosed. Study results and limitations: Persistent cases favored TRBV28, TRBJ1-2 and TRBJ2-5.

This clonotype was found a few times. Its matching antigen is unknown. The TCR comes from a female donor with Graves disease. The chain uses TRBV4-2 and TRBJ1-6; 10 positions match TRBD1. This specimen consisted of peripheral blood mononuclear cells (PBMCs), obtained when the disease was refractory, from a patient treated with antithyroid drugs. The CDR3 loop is CASSQDLGQGYSPLHF. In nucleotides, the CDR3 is TGTGCCAGCAGCCAAGATCTGGGACAGGGGTATTCACCCCTCCACTTT.